The present T cell receptor (beta chain) was sequenced within a study of CD8+ T cells in alopecia areata. With V trimmed by 1 base and J by 4 bases, 19 bases remained unmatched. The germline V gene encodes CDR1 ENHRY and CDR2 SYGVKD. The CDR3 is 19 residues long. Sequencing relied on a cDNA template that was reverse transcribed from extracted RNA. Profiling relied on immunoSEQ multiplex PCR, and the TCRdb table lists in-frame clones only, not all of them. The sample includes 160,000 or so clones, around half of them seen just once. Sequencing was performed on CD8+ T cells sorted from blood, taken at week 0. The clonotype comes from a human donor with alopecia areata. The V call is TRBV10-3, the J call TRBJ2-7, with 7 bases identical to TRBD1. CDR3 amino acids: CAISEYRRGARQGEYEQYF. CDR3 DNA: TGTGCCATCAGTGAGTACCGGCGAGGGGCTCGACAGGGTGAATACGAGCAGTACTTC.